This TCR beta chain was obtained from a study of a mutant IDH1 vaccine in newly diagnosed glioma. On the study more broadly: Treated patients were roughly 60% male, approximately 40% female, mean age around 40 years. Patients' prior therapy spanned radiotherapy, temozolomide, or both; most underwent both.

The table lists this clone with a count of one. Its antigen is unknown. The V end was cut by 6 bases, the J end by 8 bases, with 10 bases between. CDR1 and CDR2 from the germline V gene are ENHRY and SYGVKD. The CDR3 is 12 amino acids. Only in-frame clones appear in the TCRdb table, and some are missing; sequencing was by immunoSEQ multiplex PCR. The top ten clones hold roughly 1.5% of a sample with about 56,000 clones, 86% of them seen once. Time point indicated: week 35, safety follow-up. All doses held 300 ug of mutant IDH1 20-mer peptide, with topical imiquimod. The chain is built from TRBV10-3 and TRBJ2-2; D not resolved. This TCR was recovered from a man aged 40-55 years with glioma. The sample here was PBMCs, taken from a glioma patient whose treatment included an IDH1 peptide vaccine. The CDR3 spells CAIRDVAGELFF. The CDR3 DNA reads TGTGCCATCAGGGATGTCGCTGGGGAGCTGTTTTTT.